This T cell receptor (beta chain) was identified in a study of shared clonotypes between healthy human individuals. Overall study findings and caveats: What limited the represented genetic and exposure-history diversity was the small number of donors.

The CDR3 spans 15 residues. Trimming stripped 6 bases from V and 2 bases from J, with 16 bases between. Germline CDR1 and CDR2: MDHEN and SYDVKM. Turning to this clone: Its antigen is unknown.

Here immunoSEQ multiplex PCR was the method, and the copy in TCRdb shows in-frame clones only, minus some. This repertoire shows 2 million to 2.5 million clones, more than 85% found once; its top ten account for 0.35% to 0.5%. Sequencing was performed on naive CD4+ T cells from PBMCs. The subset denotes: CD45RA+ positively selected. This rearrangement joins TRBV28 to TRBJ2-5, with a weak D call TRBD2 (7 bases). The receptor was isolated from a man aged 18 to 30 in good health. Some clones in this sample may be carry-over from other donors' samples. In DNA, the CDR3 is TGTGCCAGCAGGGGAGGGGGGACGGCTCAAGAGACCCAGTACTTC. The encoded protein is CASRGGGTAQETQYF. Variable domain in full (rest from reference TRBV28 and TRBJ2-5): DVKVTQSSRYLVKRTGEKVFLECVQDMDHENMFWYRQDPGLGLRLIYFSYDVKMKEKGDIPEGYSVSREKKERFSLILESASTNQTSMYLCASRGGGTAQETQYFGPGTRLLVL.